This T cell receptor beta chain was obtained from a study of human T cells and chemical hapten exposure. About the study: Enrolled patients were predominantly female and had alopecia areata, totalis or universalis.

This clonotype was observed many times. CDR1 is SGHRS and CDR2 is YFSETQ in the germline V gene. The germline V and J ends were trimmed by 0 bases and 3 bases, with 6 bases remaining between them. The CDR3 length is 13 residues. Regarding time point: patch test 1, 2 weeks after DPC sensitization. This sample's treatment: therapeutic diphenylcyclopropenone sensitization with weekly scalp DPC. Via MiXCR, TCRdb re-called the RACE reads, giving one row per CDR3 protein. The sample yields some 50,000 distinct CDR3 sequences, around 9.3% seen once. The sequenced sample was whole blood, obtained in connection with sensitization to the hapten diphenylcyclopropenone (DPC). The TCR was taken from a woman aged 40 to 50 with alopecia areata. Some clones in this sample may be carry-over from other donors' samples. The chain carries TRBV5-1 and TRBJ1-2; tentatively, D is TRBD1 (5 bases). The chain's CDR3 is CASSLVGDYGYTF. CDR3 sequence (DNA): TGCGCCAGCAGCTTGGTAGGGGACTATGGCTACACCTTC.